One and the same sample provided the 20 T cell receptor beta chains below, sequenced in a study of patients and donors after allogeneic stem cell transplantation. A single record per CDR3 protein comes from TCRdb applying MiXCR to the RT-PCR reads. This sample has roughly 960,000 distinct CDR3 sequences, with roughly 17% found just once. Sequencing input: blood, either unsorted or a sorted T cell fraction (not recorded which). These receptors were obtained from a human donor who was either an allogeneic HSCT recipient or a stem cell or donor lymphocyte infusion donor (not recorded which). It is not recorded whose cells these are; they may come from a transplant donor.

The chain combines TRBV10-3 with TRBJ1-1; 8 positions match TRBD1. Per the germline V gene, CDR1 is ENHRY and CDR2 is SYGVKD. V dropped 7 bases and J dropped 6; count of bases not matched to a gene: 7. The CDR3 sequence is 13 residues long. The CDR3 loop is CAIISDRGAEAFF. CDR3 nucleotide sequence: TGTGCCATCATTTCTGACAGGGGCGCTGAAGCTTTCTTT.

The table lists this clonotype with a few counts. This chain connects TRBV12-3 or TRBV12-4 to TRBJ2-5; 9 nucleotides agree with TRBD1. With 5 bases clipped from V and 5 bases from J, the junction kept 9 bases outside the gene matches. The CDR3 extends over 15 amino acids. The DNA for the CDR3 is TGTGCCAGCAGTATCTACAGGGGGCGGGGGGAGACCCAGTACTTC. It yields the protein CASSIYRGRGETQYF.

This clonotype was picked up a small number of times. This sequence joins TRBV5-5 and TRBJ2-1; D is uncertain. The CDR3 runs to 14 residues. Germline V gene data show CDR1 as SGHKS and CDR2 as YYEKEE (reference sequence). Trimming pared 0 bases from V and 0 bases from J, leaving 4 bases between. The CDR3 region is CASSLDYSYNEQFF. Written as DNA, the CDR3 is TGTGCCAGCAGCTTGGACTACTCCTACAATGAGCAGTTCTTC.

This clonotype was recorded a few times. The chain recombines TRBV6-2 or TRBV6-3 with TRBJ1-5, with D tentatively TRBD1 (6 bases). Trimming pared 5 bases from V and 8 bases from J, leaving 16 bases between. The CDR3 loop spans 14 amino acids. Germline-derived CDR1 and CDR2 are MNHEY and SVGEGT. The CDR3 spells CASSVRGPKEPQHF. The CDR3 nucleotides are TGTGCCAGCAGTGTGCGGGGGCCCAAGGAGCCCCAGCATTTT.

V gene TRBV7-8 combines with J gene TRBJ1-4; D not resolved. Between the trimmed V and J ends, which lost 5 bases and 8 bases, there was a span of 15 bases. Germline CDR1 is SGHVS and CDR2 is FQNEAQ. This CDR3 has 14 residues. DNA of the CDR3: TGTGCCAGCAGCCCCTTGGCGGGGATAGAAAAACTGTTTTTT. Translating it yields CASSPLAGIEKLFF. Drawing the rest from reference TRBV7-8 and TRBJ1-4, the complete variable domain is GAGVSQSPRYKVAKRGQDVALRCDPISGHVSLFWYQQALGQGPEFLTYFQNEAQLDKSGLPSDRFFAERPEGSVSTLKIQRTQQEDSAVYLCASSPLAGIEKLFFGSGTQLSVL.

V gene TRBV7-2 combines with J gene TRBJ2-7; perhaps D is TRBD1 or TRBD2 (6 bases each). This CDR3 region has 15 residues. Trimming removed 5 bases at V and 3 bases at J, with 17 bases between. Germline-derived CDR1 and CDR2 are SGHTA and FQGNSA. The CDR3 DNA reads TGTGCCAGCAGCCAGGAGGGACAAAGACGCTACGAGCAGTACTTC. Protein product: CASSQEGQRRYEQYF.

This clonotype appeared a few times. Relative to the germline gene, one junction end is altered; a read error may explain this. The rearrangement uses TRBV3-1 and TRBJ2-6; 10 bases agree with TRBD2. The CDR3 has 16 residues. Germline V CDR1 and CDR2: LGHDT, YNNKEL (reference sequence). The CDR3 DNA is TGTGCCAGCAGTCAAGCGGGGGGGCCTGGGGCCAACGTCCTGACTTTC. It specifies CASSQAGGPGANVLTF.

The chain has TRBV12-3 or TRBV12-4 and TRBJ2-3; D unclear. The CDR3 has 12 residues. V lost 9 bases to trimming and J lost 4 bases, with 11 bases between them. Here the CDR3 DNA reads TGTGCCAGTCAGCCCCAAGCAGATACGCAGTATTTT. Protein: CASQPQADTQYF.

This clonotype was seen a few times. The gene calls are TRBV2 and TRBJ1-1; 7 bases align to TRBD1. CDR3 length: 14 amino acids. The trim removed 4 bases at V and 2 bases at J, leaving 4 bases unmatched. Per the germline V gene, CDR1 is SNHLY and CDR2 is FYNNEI. Here the CDR3 reads CASSAYRGNTEAFF. In DNA, the CDR3 is TGTGCCAGCAGTGCCTACAGGGGTAACACTGAAGCTTTCTTT.

This clonotype was seen more than once but under ten times. The rearrangement links TRBV27 to TRBJ1-5, with 9 bases that match TRBD1. From germline, CDR1 is MNHEY and CDR2 SMNVEV (reference sequence). CDR3 length: 17 residues. V was clipped by 0 bases and J by 1 base; unmatched bases: 4. In DNA, the CDR3 is TGTGCCAGCAGTTTATCGTGGACAGGGGTGAGCAATCAGCCCCAGCATTTT. Amino acids: CASSLSWTGVSNQPQHF.

In its sample, this clonotype was seen many times. The J gene is TRBJ2-1, the V gene TRBV18; D might be TRBD2 (6 bases). Per germline, CDR1 KGHSH and CDR2 LQKENI. V was clipped by 1 base and J by 4 bases, with 11 bases between them. The CDR3 runs 15 residues. This CDR3 reads CASSPLAGTYNEQFF. As DNA, the CDR3 is TGTGCCAGCTCACCACTGGCCGGGACTTACAATGAGCAGTTCTTC.

V usage is TRBV20-1 and J usage is TRBJ1-4, with TRBD1 matching over 9 bases. CDR1 and CDR2 from the germline V gene are DFQATT and SNEGSKA (reference sequence). With 2 bases clipped from V and 4 bases from J, the junction kept 5 bases outside the gene matches. This CDR3 has 15 amino acids. The CDR3 loop is CSARSGGQGNEKLFF. DNA of the CDR3: TGCAGTGCTAGATCGGGGGGACAGGGTAATGAAAAACTGTTTTTT.

The chain carries TRBV12-3 or TRBV12-4 and TRBJ1-5; tentatively, D is TRBD1 (5 bases). The V gene lost 5 bases and the J gene lost 6 bases, with 11 bases spanning the gap. This CDR3 region has 13 residues. The CDR3 here is CASSGGRAQPQHF. In DNA, the CDR3 is TGTGCCAGCAGTGGGGGGAGGGCTCAGCCCCAGCATTTT.

This clonotype was counted between two and nine times. The chain combines TRBV9 with TRBJ2-1; D unclear. V shed 0 bases and J shed 6 bases, with 16 bases lying between them. Germline values: CDR1 SGDLS, CDR2 YYNGEE. The CDR3 sequence is 16 residues long. CDR3 sequence reads: CASSVGWASLGNEQFF. CDR3 sequence (DNA): TGTGCCAGCAGCGTAGGATGGGCTAGTTTAGGCAATGAGCAGTTCTTC.

Only a few counts were recorded for this clonotype. This rearrangement joins TRBV4-2 to TRBJ2-7; 9 nucleotides match TRBD1. The germline CDR1 and CDR2 sequences are LGHNA and YNFKEQ. Trimming at V came to 3 bases and at J to 7 bases, leaving 10 bases not matched to a gene. This CDR3 is built from 15 residues. In DNA form, the CDR3 reads TGTGCCAGCAGCCAGACGGGACAGGGATTTGAAGAGCAGTACTTC. This encodes CASSQTGQGFEEQYF.

This clonotype occurred a few times. This rearrangement joins TRBV6-1 to TRBJ1-1; 9 bases agree with TRBD1. The V gene end was trimmed by 7 bases and the J gene end by 10 bases; junction bases not matched to a gene: 13. CDR3 size: 14 residues. Per the germline V gene, CDR1 is MNHNS and CDR2 is SASEGT. This CDR3 is CASMRDRAPRGAFF. CDR3 DNA sequence: TGTGCCAGCATGAGGGACAGGGCTCCGAGGGGAGCTTTCTTT.

The rearrangement links TRBV29-1 to TRBJ2-5; D is tentatively TRBD1 or TRBD2 (5 bases each). V gave up 7 bases and J gave up 4 bases, with 16 bases separating them. CDR3 length: 13 residues. CDR1 and CDR2 (germline): SQVTM, ANQGSEA. Written as DNA, the CDR3 is TGCAGCGCCCTTCGAGGGACGTTAGAGACCCAGTACTTC. This encodes CSALRGTLETQYF.

This chain uses TRBV7-9 with TRBJ1-2, with D maybe TRBD1 (5 bases). Trimming pared 0 bases from V and 7 bases from J, leaving 12 bases between. Germline V CDR1 and CDR2: SEHNR, FQNEAQ (reference sequence). The CDR3 is 14 residues long. CDR3 amino acids: CASSLADSGPGYTF. The CDR3 DNA reads TGTGCCAGCAGCTTAGCGGATTCAGGGCCTGGCTACACCTTC.

The gene calls are TRBV15 and TRBJ2-3, with 9 bases that match TRBD2. Germline lookup yields CDR1 LNHNV and CDR2 YYDKDF (reference sequence). The CDR3 spans 16 residues. Trimming removed 6 bases from V and 6 bases from J; junction bases left unmatched: 13. CDR3 nucleotide sequence: TGTGCCACCAGTGCGAGTAGCGGGAGCCCCCCGGATACGCAGTATTTT. Protein sequence: CATSASSGSPPDTQYF.

The V gene is TRBV4-1, the J gene TRBJ2-1; no definite D call. The CDR3 has 14 residues. From germline, CDR1 is MGHRA and CDR2 YSYEKL. V was cut by 1 base and J by 3 bases, with 7 bases left in between. The CDR3 loop is CASSQVAGYNEQFF. For the CDR3, the DNA is TGCGCCAGCAGCCAAGTCGCAGGCTACAATGAGCAGTTCTTC.